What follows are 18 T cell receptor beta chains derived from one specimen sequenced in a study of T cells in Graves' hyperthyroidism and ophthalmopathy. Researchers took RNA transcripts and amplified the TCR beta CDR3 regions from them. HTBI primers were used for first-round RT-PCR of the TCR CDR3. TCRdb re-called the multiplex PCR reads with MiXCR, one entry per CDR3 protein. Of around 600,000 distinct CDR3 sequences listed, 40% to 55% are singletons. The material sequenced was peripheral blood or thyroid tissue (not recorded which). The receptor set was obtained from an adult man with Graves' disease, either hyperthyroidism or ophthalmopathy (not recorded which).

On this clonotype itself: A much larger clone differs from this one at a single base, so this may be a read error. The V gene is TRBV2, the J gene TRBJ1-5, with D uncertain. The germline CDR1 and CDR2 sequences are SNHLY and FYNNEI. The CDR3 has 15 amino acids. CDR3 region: CATSGGDYSNQPQHF. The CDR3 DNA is TGTGCCACCAGTGGAGGTGACTATAGCAATCAGCCCCAGCATTTT.

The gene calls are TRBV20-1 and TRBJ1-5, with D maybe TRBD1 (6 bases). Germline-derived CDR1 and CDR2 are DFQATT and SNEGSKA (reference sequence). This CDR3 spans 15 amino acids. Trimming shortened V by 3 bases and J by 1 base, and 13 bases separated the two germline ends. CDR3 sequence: CSASSQGVSNQPQHF. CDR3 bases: TGCAGTGCTAGCTCACAGGGAGTAAGCAATCAGCCCCAGCATTTT.

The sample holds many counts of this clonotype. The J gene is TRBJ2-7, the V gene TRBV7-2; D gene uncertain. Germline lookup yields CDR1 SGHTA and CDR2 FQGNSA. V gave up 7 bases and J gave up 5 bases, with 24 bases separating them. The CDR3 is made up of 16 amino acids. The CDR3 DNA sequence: TGTGCCAGCACCCCCAGCCCCAGACGGACCCGGAACGAGCAGTACTTC. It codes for CASTPSPRRTRNEQYF.

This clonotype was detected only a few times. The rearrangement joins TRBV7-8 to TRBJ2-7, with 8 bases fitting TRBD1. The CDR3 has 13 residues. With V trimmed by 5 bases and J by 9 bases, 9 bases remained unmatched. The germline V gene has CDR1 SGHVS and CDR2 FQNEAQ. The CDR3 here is CASSTDRGNGQYF. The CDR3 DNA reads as TGTGCCAGCAGCACCGACAGGGGAAACGGGCAGTACTTC.

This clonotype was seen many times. CDR3 residues: CSVDPANYGYTF. In DNA form, the CDR3 reads TGCAGCGTTGATCCAGCTAACTATGGCTACACCTTC. V usage is TRBV29-1 and J usage is TRBJ1-2; D ambiguous. The V end was cut by 3 bases, the J end by 0 bases, with 5 bases between. CDR3 size: 12 residues. In germline, CDR1 is SQVTM, CDR2 ANQGSEA.

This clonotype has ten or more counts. CDR3 in amino acids: CASSLNRGYSPLHF. Here the CDR3 DNA reads TGTGCCAGCAGCCTGAACAGGGGCTATTCACCCCTCCACTTT. The chain combines TRBV7-8 with TRBJ1-6, with 7 bases fitting TRBD1. CDR3 length: 14 residues. J lost 8 bases, V lost 5 bases, and 6 bases had no gene match. Germline-derived CDR1 and CDR2 are SGHVS and FQNEAQ.

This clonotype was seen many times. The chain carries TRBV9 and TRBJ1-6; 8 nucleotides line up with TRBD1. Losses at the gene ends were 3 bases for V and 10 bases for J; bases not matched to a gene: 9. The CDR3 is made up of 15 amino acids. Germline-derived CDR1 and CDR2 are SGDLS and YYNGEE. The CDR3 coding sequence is TGTGCCAGCAGCGGAGGACAGGGCTCGGGCTCACCCCTCCACTTT. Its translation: CASSGGQGSGSPLHF.

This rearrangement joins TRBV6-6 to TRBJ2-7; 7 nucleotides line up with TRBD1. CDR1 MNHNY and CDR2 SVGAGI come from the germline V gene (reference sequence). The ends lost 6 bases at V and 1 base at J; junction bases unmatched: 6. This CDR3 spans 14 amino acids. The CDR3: CASRQDRQSYEQYF. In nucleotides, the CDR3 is TGTGCCAGCAGGCAGGACAGGCAGTCCTACGAGCAGTACTTC.

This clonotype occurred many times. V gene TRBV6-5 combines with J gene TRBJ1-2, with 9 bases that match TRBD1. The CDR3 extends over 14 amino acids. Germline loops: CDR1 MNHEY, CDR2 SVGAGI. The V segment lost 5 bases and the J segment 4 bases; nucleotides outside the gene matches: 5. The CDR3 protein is CASSKDRGGYGYTF. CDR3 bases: TGTGCCAGCAGTAAGGACAGGGGTGGCTATGGCTACACCTTC.

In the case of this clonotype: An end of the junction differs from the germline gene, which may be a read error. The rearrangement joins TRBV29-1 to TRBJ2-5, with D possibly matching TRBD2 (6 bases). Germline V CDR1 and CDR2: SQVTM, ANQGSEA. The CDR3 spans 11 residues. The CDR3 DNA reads TGCAGCGTGTCCAAGATAGGGACTGAAGCTTTC. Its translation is CSVSKIGTEAF.

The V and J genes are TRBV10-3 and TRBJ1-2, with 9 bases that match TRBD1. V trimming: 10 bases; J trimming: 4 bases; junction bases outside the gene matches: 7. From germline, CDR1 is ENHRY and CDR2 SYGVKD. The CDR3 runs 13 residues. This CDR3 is CASREGQGYGYTF. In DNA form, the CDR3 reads TGTGCCAGCAGAGAGGGACAGGGCTATGGCTACACCTTC.

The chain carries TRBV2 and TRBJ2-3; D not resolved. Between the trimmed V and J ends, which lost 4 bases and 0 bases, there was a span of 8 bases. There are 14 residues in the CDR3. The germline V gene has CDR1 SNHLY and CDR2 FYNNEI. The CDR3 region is CASSVGGSTDTQYF. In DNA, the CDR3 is TGTGCCAGCAGTGTCGGCGGTAGCACAGATACGCAGTATTTT.

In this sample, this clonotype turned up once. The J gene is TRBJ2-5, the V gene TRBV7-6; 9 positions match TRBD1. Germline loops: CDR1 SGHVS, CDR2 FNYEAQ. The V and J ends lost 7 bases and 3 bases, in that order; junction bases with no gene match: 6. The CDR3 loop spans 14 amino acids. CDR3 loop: CASNPGQGEETQYF. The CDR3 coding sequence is TGTGCCAGCAACCCGGGACAGGGCGAAGAGACCCAGTACTTC.

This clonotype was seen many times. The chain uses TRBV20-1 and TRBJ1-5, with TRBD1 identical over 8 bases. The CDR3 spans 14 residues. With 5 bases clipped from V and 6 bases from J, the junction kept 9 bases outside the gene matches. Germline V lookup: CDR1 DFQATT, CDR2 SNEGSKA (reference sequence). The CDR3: CSALTGEGSQPQHF. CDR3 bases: TGCAGTGCTTTGACAGGGGAAGGGTCTCAGCCCCAGCATTTT.

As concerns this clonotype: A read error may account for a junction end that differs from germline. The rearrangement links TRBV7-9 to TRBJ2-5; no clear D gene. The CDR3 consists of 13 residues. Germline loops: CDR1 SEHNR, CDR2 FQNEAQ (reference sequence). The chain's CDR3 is CVSSFGRQETQYF. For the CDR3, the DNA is TGTGTCAGCAGCTTCGGTCGCCAAGAGACCCAGTACTTC.

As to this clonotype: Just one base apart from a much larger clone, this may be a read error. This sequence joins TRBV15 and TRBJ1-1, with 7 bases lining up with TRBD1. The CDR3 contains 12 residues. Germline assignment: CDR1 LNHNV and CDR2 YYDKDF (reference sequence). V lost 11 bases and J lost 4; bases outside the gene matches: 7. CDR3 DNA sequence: TGTGCCTGTGGACAGGAAGGCACTGAAGCTTTCTTT. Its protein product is CACGQEGTEAFF.

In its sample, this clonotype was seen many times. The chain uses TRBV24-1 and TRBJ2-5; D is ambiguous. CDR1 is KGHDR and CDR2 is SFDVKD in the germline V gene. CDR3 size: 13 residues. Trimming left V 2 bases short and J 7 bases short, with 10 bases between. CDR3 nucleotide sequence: TGTGCCACCAGTGATTCGACCCCAGCGACCCAGTACTTC. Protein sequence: CATSDSTPATQYF.

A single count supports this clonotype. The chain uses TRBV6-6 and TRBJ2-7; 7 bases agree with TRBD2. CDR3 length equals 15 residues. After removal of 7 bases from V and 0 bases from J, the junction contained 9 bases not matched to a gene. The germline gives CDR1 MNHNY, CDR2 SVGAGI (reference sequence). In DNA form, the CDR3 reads TGTGCCAGCACCAGACTAGCTGGAAGCTCCTACGAGCAGTACTTC. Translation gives CASTRLAGSSYEQYF.